This T cell receptor beta chain stems from a study of human T cells and chemical hapten exposure. Study observations and caveats: High-frequency TCRs, those above 1 in 1000, stayed the same after DPC sensitization. Patch test score rose with PT1 expanded TCR count, significant at thresholds 8, 16 and 32, not 4. Expanded TCRs grouped into significantly more large CDR3 similarity clusters than controls produced.

This CDR3 has 14 residues. V shed 5 bases and J 7 bases; nucleotides not matched to a gene: 5. Time point described: pre-sensitization, week 0. Sample treatment: therapeutic diphenylcyclopropenone sensitization with weekly scalp DPC. MiXCR, run by TCRdb on the RACE reads, gives a single entry per CDR3 protein. The sample has approximately 260,000 distinct CDR3 sequences, just under 8% seen once; the top ten hold roughly 1.2%. This clonotype showed up just a few times. The antigen is undetermined. The receptor's source is a man between 18 and 29 years old with alopecia areata. Some clones in this sample may be carry-over from other donors' samples. Specimen: whole blood, collected in connection with sensitization to the hapten diphenylcyclopropenone (DPC). The V gene is TRBV12-3 or TRBV12-4, the J gene TRBJ2-2; TRBD1 matches 9 bases. Written as DNA, the CDR3 is TGTGCCAGCAGTGGGACAGGGAAGGACGGGGAGCTGTTTTTT. Protein: CASSGTGKDGELFF.